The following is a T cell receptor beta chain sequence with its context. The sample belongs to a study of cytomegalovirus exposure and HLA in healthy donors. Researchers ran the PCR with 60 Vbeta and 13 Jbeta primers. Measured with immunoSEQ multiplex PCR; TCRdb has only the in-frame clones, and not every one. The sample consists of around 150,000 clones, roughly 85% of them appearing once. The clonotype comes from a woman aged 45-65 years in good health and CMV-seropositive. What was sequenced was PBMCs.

CDR3 sequence (DNA): TGTGCCAGCTCGTGGACAGGAGTCTACGAGCAGTACTTC. Residues: CASSWTGVYEQYF. The chain has TRBV2 and TRBJ2-7, with 7 positions matching TRBD1. The trim removed 8 bases at V and 3 bases at J, leaving 7 bases unmatched. The length of the CDR3 is 13 residues. Per the germline V gene, CDR1 is SNHLY and CDR2 is FYNNEI. The full variable domain, rest sourced from reference TRBV2 and TRBJ2-7, is EPEVTQTPSHQVTQMGQEVILRCVPISNHLYFYWYRQILGQKVEFLVSFYNNEISEKSEIFDDQFSVERPDGSNFTLKIRSTKLEDSAMYFCASSWTGVYEQYFGPGTRLTVT.